The T cell receptor (beta chain) under discussion was sequenced for a study of beta chain features in type 1 diabetes. General observations from the study: All four CD4+ subsets of Type 1 diabetes patients contained TCRB CDR3s that were moderately but significantly shorter. VDJ junctions sequenced from type 1 diabetes patients showed fewer insertions and more deletions.

A remark on this clone: The target antigen is unknown.

On average, the one heparinised blood draw given by each donor was approximately 120 mL. Sorting based on CD45RO/CCR7/CD25/CD127/CD95/CD27 separated CD4+ naive, central memory, regulatory and stem cell-like memory cells. V lost 6 bases and J lost 9, with 18 bases in between. This CDR3 has 13 amino acids. Looked up from germline, CDR1 is MNHNS and CDR2 is SASEGT. Expressed TCRB transcripts were sequenced after all isolated RNA was converted to cDNA. The protocol was immunoSEQ multiplex PCR, while the TCRdb copy is restricted to in-frame clones and leaves out a portion. The repertoire holds 200,000 to 250,000 clones, about 15% seen once, with approximately 0.021% in the top ten.

The sample consisted of naive CD4+ T cells from blood. The source of this sequence is a man aged 25 to 40 with type 1 diabetes. The chain couples TRBV6-1 to TRBJ2-7; tentatively, D is TRBD1 (6 bases). The CDR3 DNA follows: TGTGCCAGCAGGGGGACCGGGACACCGGGGCAGTACTTC. Encoded protein: CASRGTGTPGQYF.